The 27 T cell receptor beta chains presented below share a single source sample, sequenced in a study of T cells in narcolepsy. TCRdb's copy holds only in-frame clones and misses some; the assay was immunoSEQ multiplex PCR. This table has around 30,000 clones, approximately 79% appearing once. The sequencing input was memory (CD45RA-) CD4+ T cells from blood. The origin of the receptors is a human donor in good health.

This chain uses TRBV4-1 with TRBJ1-3; D possibly corresponds to TRBD1 (6 bases). CDR3 length equals 17 residues. Germline lookup yields CDR1 MGHRA and CDR2 YSYEKL. V lost 4 bases, J lost 1 base, and 17 bases lay in between. CDR3: CASSRGGIIESGNTIYF. The CDR3 DNA follows: TGCGCCAGCAGCCGGGGGGGCATAATAGAATCTGGAAACACCATATATTTT.

The chain carries TRBV23-1 and TRBJ2-3; D uncertain. TRBV23-1 has ORF status, its function being uncertain. CDR3 size: 16 residues. V dropped 7 bases and J dropped 4 bases, with 21 bases sitting between them. CDR3 coding DNA: TGCGCCAGCACCCTTCCCCAGGCCGTCGAGCCAGATACGCAGTATTTT. It translates to CASTLPQAVEPDTQYF.

The CDR3 DNA reads as TGTGCCAGCAGTTTTTCCGACAGAAACAATGAGCAGTTCTTC. Its translation is CASSFSDRNNEQFF. The chain is built from TRBV27 and TRBJ2-1; weak D call: TRBD1 (5 bases). The V end was cut by 3 bases, the J end by 5 bases, with 11 bases between. The germline CDR1 and CDR2 sequences are MNHEY and SMNVEV (reference sequence). The CDR3 spans 14 residues.

The gene calls are TRBV6-5 and TRBJ2-2, with TRBD2 matching over 8 bases. Germline V gene data show CDR1 as MNHEY and CDR2 as SVGAGI. With 8 bases clipped from V and 4 bases from J, the junction kept 9 bases outside the gene matches. The CDR3 is 15 amino acids. The CDR3 DNA reads as TGTGCCAGCGGCCTATCGGCGGGGGGCACCGGGGAGCTGTTTTTT. Its protein is CASGLSAGGTGELFF.

The rearrangement links TRBV29-1 to TRBJ2-3; D may be TRBD1 or TRBD2 (5 bases each). This CDR3 contains 13 residues. CDR1 is SQVTM, CDR2 ANQGSEA, per germline. V was cut by 4 bases and J by 2 bases, with 10 bases left in between. The CDR3 nucleotides are TGCAGCGTTGGAAGAGGGACCACAGATACGCAGTATTTT. This gives the protein CSVGRGTTDTQYF.

The rearrangement uses TRBV5-6 and TRBJ2-7; 9 bases are a match to TRBD1. Losses at the gene ends were 4 bases for V and 5 bases for J; bases not matched to a gene: 7. Germline V lookup: CDR1 SGHDT, CDR2 YYEEEE. This CDR3 contains 14 residues. In DNA form, the CDR3 reads TGTGCCAGCAGCCCCGACAGGGGGGTCGACGAGCAGTACTTC. This encodes CASSPDRGVDEQYF.

The chain links TRBV11-2 to TRBJ1-6; TRBD1 matches at 9 bases. The CDR3 runs 15 residues. V was clipped by 5 bases and J by 9 bases; unmatched bases: 8. The V gene's germline CDR1 is SGHAT and CDR2 FQNNGV. The CDR3 bases are TGTGCCAGCAGCCAGGGGACAGGGTGGGCTTCACCCCTCCACTTT. Amino acid sequence: CASSQGTGWASPLHF.

The chain employs TRBV2 and TRBJ2-7; perhaps TRBD1 as D (6 bases). The CDR3 runs to 15 residues. V lost 6 bases and J 0 bases, leaving 15 bases between the germline ends. Germline V lookup: CDR1 SNHLY, CDR2 FYNNEI. As DNA, the CDR3 is TGTGCCAGCAGGGCTGACACAGGGATCTCCTACGAGCAGTACTTC. Residues: CASRADTGISYEQYF.

Worth noting for this clone: Other DNA sequences in the sample encode the same CDR3. The gene calls are TRBV19 and TRBJ1-2, with 9 nucleotides matching TRBD1. Germline V gives CDR1 LNHDA, CDR2 SQIVND (reference sequence). The CDR3 contains 16 residues. The CDR3 is CASTSRTGANRNGYTF. CDR3 in DNA: TGTGCTAGCACATCAAGGACAGGGGCGAATCGAAATGGCTACACCTTC.

Written as DNA, the CDR3 is TGTGCCAGCAGCTTAGGACAGAATGAAAAACTGTTTTTT. This gives the protein CASSLGQNEKLFF. J is TRBJ1-4 and V is TRBV11-3; D might be TRBD1 (5 bases). The CDR3 runs to 13 residues. The germline CDR1 and CDR2 sequences are SGHNT and YENEEA. Trimming stripped 1 base from V and 5 bases from J, with 5 bases between.

The gene calls are TRBV7-2 and TRBJ2-1; D gene uncertain. Germline CDR1 and CDR2: SGHTA and FQGNSA. The CDR3 is made up of 13 amino acids. V dropped 2 bases and J dropped 0 bases, with 2 bases sitting between them. The CDR3 DNA follows: TGTGCCAGCAGCTTAAGCTCCTACAATGAGCAGTTCTTC. It is translated as CASSLSSYNEQFF.

The chain is built from TRBV9 and TRBJ2-1; no reliable D call. The germline V gene encodes CDR1 SGDLS and CDR2 YYNGEE. The CDR3 length is 17 residues. The V and J ends lost 5 bases and 0 bases respectively, with 18 bases between them. CDR3: CASSPPATKSSYNEQFF. In nucleotides, the CDR3 is TGTGCCAGCAGTCCCCCGGCCACTAAGAGCTCCTACAATGAGCAGTTCTTC.

The chain couples TRBV5-1 to TRBJ2-7, with 10 bases that match TRBD2. Germline CDR1 reads SGHRS; CDR2 reads YFSETQ. The length of the CDR3 is 14 residues. The ends lost 3 bases at V and 7 bases at J; junction bases unmatched: 7. CDR3 nucleotide sequence: TGCGCCAGCAGCTCACTCACTAGCGGGAAAGAGCAGTACTTC. Translation: CASSSLTSGKEQYF.

The chain has TRBV7-9 and TRBJ2-7; maybe TRBD2 (6 bases). The V gene's germline CDR1 is SEHNR and CDR2 FQNEAQ (reference sequence). The V and J ends lost 1 base and 6 bases respectively, with 13 bases between them. This CDR3 contains 14 residues. The CDR3 reads CASSLEVSGGEQYF. The CDR3 DNA reads as TGTGCCAGCAGCTTAGAGGTTTCCGGGGGCGAGCAGTACTTC.

This clone was seen a single time. The chain recombines TRBV6-1 with TRBJ1-1; tentatively, D is TRBD1 (6 bases). The germline V and J ends were trimmed by 6 bases and 1 base, with 12 bases remaining between them. The germline CDR1 and CDR2 sequences are MNHNS and SASEGT. The CDR3 has 14 amino acids. CDR3 sequence (DNA): TGTGCCAGCAGCCCGAGGGACAAGAACACTGAAGCTTTCTTT. It specifies CASSPRDKNTEAFF.

V is TRBV7-9 and J is TRBJ1-4, with TRBD1 identical over 10 bases. Germline trimming cut 5 bases from V and 8 bases from J; bases unmatched to any gene: 5. CDR1 and CDR2 (germline): SEHNR, FQNEAQ (reference sequence). The CDR3 spans 14 residues. Here the CDR3 reads CASSEDRGREKLFF. The CDR3 region has the DNA TGTGCCAGCAGCGAAGACAGGGGGCGGGAAAAACTGTTTTTT.

The chain joins TRBV20-1 to TRBJ1-1; D gene uncertain. This CDR3 is 11 amino acids long. V shed 5 bases and J shed 12 bases, with 16 bases lying between them. CDR1 and CDR2 (germline): DFQATT, SNEGSKA (reference sequence). The CDR3 nucleotides read TGCAGTGCTCTGGATGCAATCGGGACTTTCTTT. It is translated as CSALDAIGTFF.

This clone has just one count. The chain has TRBV6-5 and TRBJ1-5; D gene unclear. Germline V gene sequence: CDR1 MNHEY, CDR2 SVGAGI. The CDR3 sequence is 13 residues long. Trimming cost V 5 bases and J 6 bases, with 11 bases left between them. CDR3 region: CASSEYRFQPQHF. DNA of the CDR3: TGTGCCAGCAGTGAATACCGGTTTCAGCCCCAGCATTTT.

This clone was seen only once. The CDR3 sequence: CASSKLDRLTYGYTF. The CDR3, as DNA: TGTGCCAGTAGTAAATTGGACAGATTAACCTATGGCTACACCTTC. This chain joins TRBV19 and TRBJ1-2, with TRBD1 as a possible D gene (6 bases). CDR1 and CDR2 from the germline V gene are LNHDA and SQIVND (reference sequence). There are 15 residues in the CDR3. V was pared by 4 bases and J by 4 bases, with 16 bases between. Full variable domain (missing parts from reference TRBV19 and TRBJ1-2): DGGITQSPKYLFRKEGQNVTLSCEQNLNHDAMYWYRQDPGQGLRLIYYSQIVNDFQKGDIAEGYSVSREKKESFPLTVTSAQKNPTAFYLCASSKLDRLTYGYTFGSGTRLTVV.

Of note for this clone: At the DNA level, this CDR3 is encoded by other sequences in the same sample as well. CDR3 sequence: CAIRGAGGRTGELFF. Here the CDR3 DNA reads TGTGCCATCAGGGGAGCAGGGGGGCGGACCGGGGAGCTGTTTTTT. The chain recombines TRBV10-3 with TRBJ2-2; D is perhaps TRBD1 (7 bases). Trimming took 6 bases from V and 5 from J, leaving 16 bases between them. Germline lookup yields CDR1 ENHRY and CDR2 SYGVKD. The CDR3 runs to 15 residues.

This clone appeared a few times. This chain joins TRBV12-5 and TRBJ2-1; the D call may be TRBD1 or TRBD2 (5 bases each). The germline V gene encodes CDR1 LGHNT and CDR2 FRNRAP. CDR3 length: 18 residues. V was pared by 0 bases and J by 0 bases, with 15 bases between. The CDR3 sequence is CASGLVPDGTASYNEQFF. Here the CDR3 DNA reads TGTGCTAGTGGTTTGGTACCTGACGGGACCGCCTCCTACAATGAGCAGTTCTTC. Variable domain in full (rest from reference TRBV12-5 and TRBJ2-1): DARVTQTPRHKVTEMGQEVTMRCQPILGHNTVFWYRQTMMQGLELLAYFRNRAPLDDSGMPKDRFSAEMPDATLATLKIQPSEPRDSAVYFCASGLVPDGTASYNEQFFGPGTRLTVL.

The chain uses TRBV7-3 and TRBJ2-5; tentative D call: TRBD1 (6 bases). This CDR3 is 13 amino acids long. V shed 8 bases and J shed 3 bases, with 13 bases lying between them. Germline lookup yields CDR1 SGHTA and CDR2 FQGTGA. The CDR3 DNA reads as TGTGCCAGCTCCTGGGCAGGGGAAGAGACCCAGTACTTC. It translates to CASSWAGEETQYF.

This chain uses TRBV10-3 with TRBJ1-6, with 7 bases matching TRBD1. CDR3 length: 13 residues. Per the germline V gene, CDR1 is ENHRY and CDR2 is SYGVKD. The junction had 4 bases not matched to a gene; V was cut back by 6 bases and J by 8 bases. CDR3 in DNA: TGTGCCATCAGAAACGACAGGGATTCACCCCTCCACTTT. Residues: CAIRNDRDSPLHF.

The chain links TRBV4-1 to TRBJ1-1; D is perhaps TRBD1 (6 bases). CDR3 size: 12 residues. Per the germline V gene, CDR1 is MGHRA and CDR2 is YSYEKL. V lost 1 base, J lost 12 bases, and 12 bases lay in between. CDR3 sequence: CASSQVWTVPFF. CDR3 DNA sequence: TGCGCCAGCAGCCAAGTTTGGACAGTACCTTTCTTT.

V gene TRBV9 combines with J gene TRBJ2-2, with D hard to call. CDR3 length equals 13 residues. The germline V gene has CDR1 SGDLS and CDR2 YYNGEE. V was shortened by 0 bases and J by 7 bases, with 7 bases between the two germline ends. This CDR3 is CASSVGTVGELFF. In nucleotides, the CDR3 is TGTGCCAGCAGCGTAGGGACGGTCGGGGAGCTGTTTTTT.

Details on this clone: A read error may produce the germline difference seen at one junction end. The chain employs TRBV19 and TRBJ1-5; D perhaps matches TRBD1 (6 bases). Germline V gene lookup returns CDR1 LNHDA and CDR2 SQIVND (reference sequence). This CDR3 region has 13 residues. The CDR3 region is CANSFGGGQPQHF. CDR3 coding DNA: TGTGCCAATAGTTTCGGGGGCGGTCAGCCCCAGCATTTT.

The chain carries TRBV7-9 and TRBJ1-2; 7 nucleotides align to TRBD1. There are 14 residues in the CDR3. The germline V gene encodes CDR1 SEHNR and CDR2 FQNEAQ (reference sequence). With 5 bases clipped from V and 3 bases from J, the junction kept 6 bases outside the gene matches. The CDR3 coding sequence is TGTGCCAGCAGCCAAACAGGGGTAGACTATGGCTACACCTTC. Protein sequence: CASSQTGVDYGYTF. Full variable domain (outside the CDR3, taken from reference TRBV7-9 and TRBJ1-2): DTGVSQNPRHKITKRGQNVTFRCDPISEHNRLYWYRQTLGQGPEFLTYFQNEAQLEKSRLLSDRFSAERPKGSFSTLEIQRTEQGDSAMYLCASSQTGVDYGYTFGSGTRLTVV.